This is a list of T cell receptor beta chains from one sample in a study of shared clonotypes between healthy human individuals. TCRdb's copy holds only in-frame clones and misses some; the assay was immunoSEQ multiplex PCR. This table holds about 1 million clones, about 75% found once. The specimen sequenced was memory CD4+ T cells sorted from blood. Receptor source: a man aged 18 to 30 in good health. The CDR3 runs from the conserved cysteine through the conserved F or W. Clone size is shown for a subset of rows, as once, few, many or a class of expanded clone.

CDR3aa,abundance,len,v_gene
CASRGLVGSPYEQYF,NA,15,TRBV6-1
CAWNRGSWQGVQKLFF,once,16,TRBV30
CASSQAMAGNTIYF,NA,14,TRBV4-3
CASSRGQGATGELFF,once,15,TRBV5-4
CASSAPGRGTEAFF,NA,14,TRBV2
CASRTATGYQETQYF,NA,15,TRBV2
CAWSVYKGVSYEQYF,NA,15,TRBV30
CASSQDWGWTGGYEQYF,NA,17,TRBV4-3
CASSSSGSTDTQYF,NA,14,TRBV10-1
CASSLGNERANEQFF,NA,15,TRBV7-9
CASSLVGNTGELFF,few,14,TRBV7-3
CASSLRGKAQETQYF,NA,15,TRBV5-6
CASSLKGSGRDTQYF,NA,15,TRBV25-1
CASSQDLGAGVGETQYF,NA,17,TRBV4-3
CASSRYRRQVLFSGNTIYF,NA,19,TRBV11-2
CASSSAGGPLHF,few,12,TRBV25-1
CAISVGGKRVEQYF,NA,14,TRBV10-3
CASSYRDRVHEQYF,NA,14,TRBV6-5
CAISESYVTEAFF,NA,13,TRBV10-3
CAISRTGDRNQPQHF,NA,15,TRBV10-3
CASSWDTVNTEAFF,NA,14,TRBV5-1
CASSPRKAPDTEAFF,NA,15,TRBV18
CASSLEPTGAGTQYF,NA,15,TRBV7-8
CASSLDLLHEQYF,few,13,TRBV11-2
CASSMSGNQPQHF,NA,13,TRBV19
CAIRESAGELFF,few,12,TRBV10-3
CASSLGPEGPDTQYF,NA,15,TRBV5-4
CASSPAGSRGQYF,NA,13,TRBV7-8
CASSYRTGFGELFF,NA,14,TRBV5-6
CASSLAQGINSPLHF,NA,15,TRBV7-2
CASRTHNEQFF,once,11,TRBV13
CARSLRGLVSEQYF,NA,14,TRBV5-3
CASSFGRAKEKLFF,few,14,TRBV5-8
CAISGGGGPTYEQYF,NA,15,TRBV10-3
CASSSTGQTYGYTF,once,14,TRBV6-5
CASSDSGASNEKLFF,NA,15,TRBV28
CASSQHPASYEQYF,NA,14,TRBV4-3
CASRPTSGSSYEQYF,NA,15,TRBV2
CASSPRLAGDSYEQYF,NA,16,TRBV19
CASSIQGMETQYF,NA,13,TRBV5-1
CASTRGGLGDNEQFF,NA,15,TRBV19
CASSLTLAGVWETQYF,NA,16,TRBV5-1
CASSLVRAQTEAFF,NA,14,TRBV7-2
CASTVQGPGEQFF,NA,13,TRBV7-8
CASSLGQGAREQFF,NA,14,TRBV7-9
CASHDRSSYNSPLHF,NA,15,TRBV6-1
CASSSPGWEQYF,NA,12,TRBV6-5
CASKQDTEAFF,few,11,TRBV6-5
CASRPTTGANVLTF,NA,14,TRBV4-3
CSVGLAGLAKNIQYF,NA,15,TRBV29-1
CASSPRAALTGELFF,once,15,TRBV18
CASSWTSGGSTDTQYF,NA,16,TRBV7-8
CASSIDRNRADTQYF,NA,15,TRBV19
CASSPDFGGARVQAFF,NA,16,TRBV18
CASSLTGLNTEAFF,NA,14,TRBV5-1